In this sample, the clone carrying this TCR beta chain turned up many times. Its specificity is unknown. The V and J ends lost 2 bases and 5 bases respectively, with 13 bases between them. The CDR3 covers 15 residues. Germline-derived CDR1 and CDR2 are KGHSH and LQKENI. The sample is drawn from a study of metastatic and nonmetastatic thyroid tumors. All patients were untreated before thyroid surgery. Study-wide points: Benign nodules were reported to have significantly lower TCR beta diversity than malignant thyroid tumors, in blood and tumor.

With MiXCR, TCRdb reprocessed the PCR reads. The table shows tens of thousands of clones, with about 21% occurring only once. V is TRBV18 and J is TRBJ1-5; perhaps TRBD1 as D (5 bases). The sequence derives from a female donor with papillary thyroid cancer or a benign thyroid nodule (not recorded which). Some clones in this sample may be carry-over from other donors' samples. The sequenced material came from blood. The DNA of the CDR3 is TGTGCCAGCTCACCAGAGGGACTAAAAGATCAGCCCCAGCATTTT. It specifies CASSPEGLKDQPQHF.